This TCR beta chain comes out of a study of shared clonotypes between healthy human individuals. Study-level findings and limits: The donor pool, a small one, limited the genetic and exposure-history diversity represented.

A note on this clone: Its antigen is undetermined.

The naive CD8 fraction comprised CD45RO-negative cells positively selected for CCR7 and excluded terminally differentiated effector memory CD45RA+ cells. Clones were sequenced by immunoSEQ multiplex PCR, and TCRdb holds only the in-frame ones, with some missing. Altogether 1.5 million to 2.5 million clones are present, 85% to 95% being singletons, with the ten largest covering 1.2%. The CDR3 covers 15 residues. Looked up from germline, CDR1 is LGHNA and CDR2 is YSLEER. Trimming took off 0 bases at V and 5 bases at J, with 13 bases between the two ends. The source of this sequence is a man younger than 35 in good health. V is TRBV4-3 and J is TRBJ1-2; possibly TRBD1 for D (5 bases). The source material was naive CD8+ T cells sorted from blood. CDR3 DNA: TGCGCCAGCAGCCAAGAGGGGGGATCCACGTATGGCTACACCTTC. It translates to CASSQEGGSTYGYTF.